Detailed here is one T cell receptor (beta chain). Clones were read by immunoSEQ multiplex PCR, and TCRdb kept only the in-frame ones, dropping some. In the table there are over 100,000 clones, 75% to 90% of which are singletons. Seattle patient enrollment occurred during active infection, with longitudinal follow-up thereafter. Germline CDR1 reads LNHDA; CDR2 reads SQIVND (reference sequence). J was trimmed by 2 bases and V by 5 bases; bases with no gene match: 9. The CDR3 covers 15 residues. The sample belongs to a study of blood T cell repertoires in COVID-19. Overall study: Samples came from the United States, Italy and Spain, spanning acute and convalescent COVID-19. T cells, B-cell-depleted T cells, or PBMCs supplied cDNA or gDNA.

The TCR comes from a man aged 55-75 years with COVID-19, enrolled during active disease. V gene TRBV19 combines with J gene TRBJ2-7; 7 bases match TRBD1. Sequencing used peripheral blood. This CDR3 reads CASSVGTGVTYEQYF. The DNA for the CDR3 is TGTGCCAGTAGTGTCGGAACAGGGGTCACCTACGAGCAGTACTTC.